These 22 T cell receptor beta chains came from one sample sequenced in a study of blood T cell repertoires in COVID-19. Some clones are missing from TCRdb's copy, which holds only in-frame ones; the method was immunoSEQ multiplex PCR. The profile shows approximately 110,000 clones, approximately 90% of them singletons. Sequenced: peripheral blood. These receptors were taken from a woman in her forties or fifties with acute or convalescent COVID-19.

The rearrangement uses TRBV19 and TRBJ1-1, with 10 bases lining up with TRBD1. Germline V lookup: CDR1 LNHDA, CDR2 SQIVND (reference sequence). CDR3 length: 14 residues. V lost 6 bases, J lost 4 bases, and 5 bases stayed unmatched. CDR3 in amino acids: CASSPTGGGTEAFF. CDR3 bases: TGTGCCAGTAGCCCGACAGGGGGCGGCACTGAAGCTTTCTTT.

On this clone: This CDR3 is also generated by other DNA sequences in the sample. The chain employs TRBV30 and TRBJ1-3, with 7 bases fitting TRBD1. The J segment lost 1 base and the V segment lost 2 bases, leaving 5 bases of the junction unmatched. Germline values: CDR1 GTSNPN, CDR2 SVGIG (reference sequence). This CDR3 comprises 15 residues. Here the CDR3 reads CAWSRDSGSGNTIYF. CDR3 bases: TGTGCCTGGAGTCGGGACAGCGGTTCTGGAAACACCATATATTTT.

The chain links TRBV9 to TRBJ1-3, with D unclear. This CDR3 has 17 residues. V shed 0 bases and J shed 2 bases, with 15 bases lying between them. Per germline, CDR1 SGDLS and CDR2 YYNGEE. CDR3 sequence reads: CASSVEPDMQTGNTIYF. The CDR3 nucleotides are TGTGCCAGCAGCGTAGAGCCCGACATGCAGACTGGAAACACCATATATTTT. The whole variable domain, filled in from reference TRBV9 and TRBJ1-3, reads DSGVTQTPKHLITATGQRVTLRCSPRSGDLSVYWYQQSLDQGLQFLIQYYNGEERAKGNILERFSAQQFPDLHSELNLSSLELGDSALYFCASSVEPDMQTGNTIYFGEGSWLTVV.

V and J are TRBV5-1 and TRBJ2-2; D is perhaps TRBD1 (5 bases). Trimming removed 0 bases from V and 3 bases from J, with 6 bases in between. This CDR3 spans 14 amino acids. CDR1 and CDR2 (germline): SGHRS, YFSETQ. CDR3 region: CASSLGQHTGELFF. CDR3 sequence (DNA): TGCGCCAGCAGCTTGGGACAGCACACCGGGGAGCTGTTTTTT. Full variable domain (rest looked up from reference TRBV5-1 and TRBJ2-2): KAGVTQTPRYLIKTRGQQVTLSCSPISGHRSVSWYQQTPGQGLQFLFEYFSETQRNKGNFPGRFSGRQFSNSRSEMNVSTLELGDSALYLCASSLGQHTGELFFGEGSRLTVL.

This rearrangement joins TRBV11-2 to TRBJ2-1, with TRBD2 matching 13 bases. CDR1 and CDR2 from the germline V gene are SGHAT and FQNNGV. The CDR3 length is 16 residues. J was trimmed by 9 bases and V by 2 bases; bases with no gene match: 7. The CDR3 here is CASSLSTLAGGREQFF. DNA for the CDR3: TGTGCCAGCAGCTTATCTACACTAGCGGGGGGGCGTGAGCAGTTCTTC. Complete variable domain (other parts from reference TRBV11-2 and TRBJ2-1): EAGVAQSPRYKIIEKRQSVAFWCNPISGHATLYWYQQILGQGPKLLIQFQNNGVVDDSQLPKDRFSAERLKGVDSTLKIQPAKLEDSAVYLCASSLSTLAGGREQFFGPGTRLTVL.

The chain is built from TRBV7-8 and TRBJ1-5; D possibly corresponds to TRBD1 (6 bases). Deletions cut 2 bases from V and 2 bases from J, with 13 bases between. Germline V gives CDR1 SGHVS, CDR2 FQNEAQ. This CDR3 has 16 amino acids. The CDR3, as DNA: TGTGCCAGCAGCTTACAACAGGGATATGGCAATCAGCCCCAGCATTTT. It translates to CASSLQQGYGNQPQHF.

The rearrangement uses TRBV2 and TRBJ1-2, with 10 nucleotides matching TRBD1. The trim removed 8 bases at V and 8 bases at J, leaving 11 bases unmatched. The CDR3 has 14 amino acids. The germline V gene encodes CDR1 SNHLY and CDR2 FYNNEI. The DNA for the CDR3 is TGTGCCAGCCTACTGAGGGACAGGGGAGGCGGCTACACCTTC. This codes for CASLLRDRGGGYTF.

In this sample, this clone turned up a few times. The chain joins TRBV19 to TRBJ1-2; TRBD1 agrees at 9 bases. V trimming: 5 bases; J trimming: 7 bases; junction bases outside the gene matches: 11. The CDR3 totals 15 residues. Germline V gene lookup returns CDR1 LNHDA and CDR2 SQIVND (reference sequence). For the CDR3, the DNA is TGTGCCAGTAGTCCATGGACAGGGGCAACGGGTGGCTACACCTTC. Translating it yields CASSPWTGATGGYTF.

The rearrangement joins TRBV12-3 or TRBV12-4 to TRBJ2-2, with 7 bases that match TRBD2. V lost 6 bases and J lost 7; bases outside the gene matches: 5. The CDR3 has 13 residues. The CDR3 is CASRPSGGGELFF. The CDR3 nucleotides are TGTGCCAGCAGGCCCTCGGGGGGCGGGGAGCTGTTTTTT.

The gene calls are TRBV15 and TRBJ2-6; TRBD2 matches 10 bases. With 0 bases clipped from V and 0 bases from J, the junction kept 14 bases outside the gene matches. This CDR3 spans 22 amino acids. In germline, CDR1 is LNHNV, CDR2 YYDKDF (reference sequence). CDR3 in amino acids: CATSRDPNPMSGRASGANVLTF. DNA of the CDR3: TGTGCCACCAGCAGAGATCCGAATCCCATGAGCGGGAGGGCCTCTGGGGCCAACGTCCTGACTTTC.

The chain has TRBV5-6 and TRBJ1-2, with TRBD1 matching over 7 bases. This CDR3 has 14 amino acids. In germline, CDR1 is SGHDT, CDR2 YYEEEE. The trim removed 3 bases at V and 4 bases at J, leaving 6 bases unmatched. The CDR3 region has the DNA TGTGCCAGCAGCTCAGCAGGGGGATTCTATGGCTACACCTTC. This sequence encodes CASSSAGGFYGYTF. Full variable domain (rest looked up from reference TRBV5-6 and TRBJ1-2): DAGVTQSPTHLIKTRGQQVTLRCSPKSGHDTVSWYQQALGQGPQFIFQYYEEEERQRGNFPDRFSGHQFPNYSSELNVNALLLGDSALYLCASSSAGGFYGYTFGSGTRLTVV.

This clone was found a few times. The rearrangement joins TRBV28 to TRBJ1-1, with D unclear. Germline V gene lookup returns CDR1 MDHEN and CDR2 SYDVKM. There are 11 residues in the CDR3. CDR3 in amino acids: CVTLISTEAFF. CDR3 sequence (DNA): TGTGTTACTCTTATTAGCACTGAAGCTTTCTTT. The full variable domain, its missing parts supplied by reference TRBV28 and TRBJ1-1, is DVKVTQSSRYLVKRTGEKVFLECVQDMDHENMFWYRQDPGLGLRLIYFSYDVKMKEKGDIPEGYSVSREKKERFSLILESASTNQTSMYLCVTLISTEAFFGQGTRLTVV.

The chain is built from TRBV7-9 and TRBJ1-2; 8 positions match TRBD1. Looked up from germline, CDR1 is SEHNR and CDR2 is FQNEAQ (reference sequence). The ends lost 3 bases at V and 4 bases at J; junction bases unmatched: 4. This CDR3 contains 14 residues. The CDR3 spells CASSFPDRAYGYTF. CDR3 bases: TGTGCCAGCAGCTTCCCGGACAGGGCCTATGGCTACACCTTC. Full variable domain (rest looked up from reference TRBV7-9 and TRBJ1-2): DTGVSQNPRHKITKRGQNVTFRCDPISEHNRLYWYRQTLGQGPEFLTYFQNEAQLEKSRLLSDRFSAERPKGSFSTLEIQRTEQGDSAMYLCASSFPDRAYGYTFGSGTRLTVV.

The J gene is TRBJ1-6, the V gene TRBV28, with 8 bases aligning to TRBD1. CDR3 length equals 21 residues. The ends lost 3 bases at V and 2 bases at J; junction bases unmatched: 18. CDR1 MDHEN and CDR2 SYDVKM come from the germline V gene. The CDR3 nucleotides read TGTGCCAGCAGTTTTTCCTCGACAGGGGATCCCCTTTTAACCTATAATTCACCCCTCCACTTT. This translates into CASSFSSTGDPLLTYNSPLHF.

CDR3 bases: TGTGCCAGCAGTTATAAGCCCCCAGGGGGCATATACGAGCAGTACTTC. Translating it yields CASSYKPPGGIYEQYF. V gene TRBV6-5 combines with J gene TRBJ2-7, with TRBD1 matching over 8 bases. Germline V gene data show CDR1 as MNHEY and CDR2 as SVGAGI. The junction had 11 bases not matched to a gene; V was cut back by 3 bases and J by 4 bases. The CDR3 is made up of 16 amino acids.

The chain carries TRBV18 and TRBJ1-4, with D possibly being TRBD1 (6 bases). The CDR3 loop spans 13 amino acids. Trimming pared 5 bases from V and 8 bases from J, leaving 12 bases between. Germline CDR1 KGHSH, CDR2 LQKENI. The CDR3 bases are TGTGCCAGCTCAAGATCAGGGGTCGAAAAACTGTTTTTT. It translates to CASSRSGVEKLFF.

This CDR3 is CASRQGEAEAFF. The CDR3 DNA follows: TGTGCCAGCAGACAGGGGGAGGCTGAAGCTTTCTTT. V usage is TRBV6-6 and J usage is TRBJ1-1, with TRBD1 identical over 8 bases. This CDR3 has 12 residues. Germline trimming cut 6 bases from V and 6 bases from J; bases unmatched to any gene: 3. Germline-derived CDR1 and CDR2 are MNHNY and SVGAGI (reference sequence).

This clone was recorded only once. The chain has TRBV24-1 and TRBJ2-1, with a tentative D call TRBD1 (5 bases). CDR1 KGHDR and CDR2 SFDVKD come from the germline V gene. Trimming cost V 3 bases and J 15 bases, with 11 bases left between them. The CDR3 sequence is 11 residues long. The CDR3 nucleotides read TGTGCCACCAGTGATGACAGAGTTTGGTTCTTC. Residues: CATSDDRVWFF.

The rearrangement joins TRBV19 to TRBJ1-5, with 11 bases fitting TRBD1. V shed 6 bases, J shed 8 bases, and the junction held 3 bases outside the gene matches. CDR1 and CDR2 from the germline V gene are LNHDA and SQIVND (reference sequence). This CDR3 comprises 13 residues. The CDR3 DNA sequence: TGTGCCAGTAGCGGACAGGGGGCAAAGCCCCAGCATTTT. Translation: CASSGQGAKPQHF.

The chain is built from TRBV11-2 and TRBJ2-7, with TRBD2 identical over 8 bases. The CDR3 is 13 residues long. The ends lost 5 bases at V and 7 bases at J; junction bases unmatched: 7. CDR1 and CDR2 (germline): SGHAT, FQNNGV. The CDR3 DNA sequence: TGTGCCAGCAGCCCGGGACTAGTGGGGGAGCAGTACTTC. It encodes CASSPGLVGEQYF.

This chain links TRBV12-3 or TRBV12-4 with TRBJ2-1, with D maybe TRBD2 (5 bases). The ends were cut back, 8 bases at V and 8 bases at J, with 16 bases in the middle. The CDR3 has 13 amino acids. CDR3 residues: CASAMMGEDEQFF. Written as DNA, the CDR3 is TGTGCCAGCGCAATGATGGGAGAAGATGAGCAGTTCTTC.

In nucleotides, the CDR3 is TGCGCCAGCAGCATCGCGGGACAGGGGGCGGGTGGCTACACCTTC. It specifies CASSIAGQGAGGYTF. The V and J genes are TRBV5-1 and TRBJ1-2; the match to TRBD1 covers 12 bases. Germline-derived CDR1 and CDR2 are SGHRS and YFSETQ. V lost 4 bases to trimming and J lost 7 bases; unmatched junction nucleotides: 8. The CDR3 contains 15 residues.